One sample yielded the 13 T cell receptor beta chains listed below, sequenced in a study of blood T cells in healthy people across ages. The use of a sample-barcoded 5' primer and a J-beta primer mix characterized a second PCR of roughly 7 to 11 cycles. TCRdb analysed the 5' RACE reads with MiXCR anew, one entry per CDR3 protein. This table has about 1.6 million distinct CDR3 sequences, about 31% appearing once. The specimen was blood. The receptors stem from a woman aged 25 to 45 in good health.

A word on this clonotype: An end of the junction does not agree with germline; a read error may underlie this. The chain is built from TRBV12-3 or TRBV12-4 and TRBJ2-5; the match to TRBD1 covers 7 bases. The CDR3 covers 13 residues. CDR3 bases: TGTGCCGGCAGGACAGGCATCCAAGAGACCCAGTACTTC. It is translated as CAGRTGIQETQYF.

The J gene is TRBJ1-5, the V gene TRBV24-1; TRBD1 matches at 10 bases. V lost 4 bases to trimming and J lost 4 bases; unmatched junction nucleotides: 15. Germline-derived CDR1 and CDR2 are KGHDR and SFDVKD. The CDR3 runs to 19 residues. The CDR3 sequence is CATSDRLPGQGLGNQPQHF. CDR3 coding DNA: TGTGCCACCAGTGACAGACTTCCGGGACAGGGGTTAGGGAATCAGCCCCAGCATTTT.

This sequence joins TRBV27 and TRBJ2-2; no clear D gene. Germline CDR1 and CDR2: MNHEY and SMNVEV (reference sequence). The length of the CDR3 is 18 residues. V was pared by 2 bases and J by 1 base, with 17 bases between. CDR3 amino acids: CASSLSQALMGNTGELFF. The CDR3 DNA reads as TGTGCCAGCAGTTTAAGCCAGGCCCTAATGGGGAACACCGGGGAGCTGTTTTTT.

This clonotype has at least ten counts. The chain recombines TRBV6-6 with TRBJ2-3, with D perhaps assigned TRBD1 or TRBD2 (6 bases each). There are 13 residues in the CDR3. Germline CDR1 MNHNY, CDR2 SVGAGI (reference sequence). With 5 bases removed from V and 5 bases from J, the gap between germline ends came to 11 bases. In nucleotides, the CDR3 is TGTGCCAGCAGTAGGGGGGCGCGAGATACGCAGTATTTT. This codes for CASSRGARDTQYF.

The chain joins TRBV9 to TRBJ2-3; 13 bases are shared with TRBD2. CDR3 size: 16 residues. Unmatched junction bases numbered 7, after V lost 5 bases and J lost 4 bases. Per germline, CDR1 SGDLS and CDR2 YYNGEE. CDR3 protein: CASRSGLAGSSDTQYF. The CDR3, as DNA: TGTGCCAGCAGATCGGGACTAGCGGGGAGTTCAGATACGCAGTATTTT. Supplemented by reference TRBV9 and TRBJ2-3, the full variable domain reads DSGVTQTPKHLITATGQRVTLRCSPRSGDLSVYWYQQSLDQGLQFLIQYYNGEERAKGNILERFSAQQFPDLHSELNLSSLELGDSALYFCASRSGLAGSSDTQYFGPGTRLTVL.

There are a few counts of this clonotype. CDR3 DNA sequence: TGTGCCAGCAGCCAAGATTGGTCGGGAACTGAAGCTTTCTTT. It is translated as CASSQDWSGTEAFF. The chain employs TRBV3-1 and TRBJ1-1; D uncertain. In germline, CDR1 is LGHDT, CDR2 YNNKEL (reference sequence). The CDR3 runs to 14 residues. Trimming took off 0 bases at V and 5 bases at J, with 10 bases between the two ends.

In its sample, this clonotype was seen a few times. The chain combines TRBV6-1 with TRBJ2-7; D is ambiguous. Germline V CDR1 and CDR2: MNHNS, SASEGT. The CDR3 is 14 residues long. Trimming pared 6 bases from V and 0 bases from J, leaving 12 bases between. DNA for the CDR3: TGTGCCAGCAGGACGGTCCTGAGCTCCTACGAGCAGTACTTC. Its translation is CASRTVLSSYEQYF.

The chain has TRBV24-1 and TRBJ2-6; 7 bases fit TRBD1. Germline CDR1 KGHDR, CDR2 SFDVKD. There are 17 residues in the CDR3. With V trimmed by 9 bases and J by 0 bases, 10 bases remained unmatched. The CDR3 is CATSNAGDSSGANVLTF. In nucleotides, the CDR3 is TGTGCCACCTCCAATGCAGGGGACAGCTCTGGGGCCAACGTCCTGACTTTC.

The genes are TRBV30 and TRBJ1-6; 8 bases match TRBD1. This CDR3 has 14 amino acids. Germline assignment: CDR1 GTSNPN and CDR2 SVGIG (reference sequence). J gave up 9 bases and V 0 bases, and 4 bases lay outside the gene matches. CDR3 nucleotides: TGTGCCTGGAGTGTACTACAGGGGGTTTCACCCCTCCACTTT. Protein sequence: CAWSVLQGVSPLHF.

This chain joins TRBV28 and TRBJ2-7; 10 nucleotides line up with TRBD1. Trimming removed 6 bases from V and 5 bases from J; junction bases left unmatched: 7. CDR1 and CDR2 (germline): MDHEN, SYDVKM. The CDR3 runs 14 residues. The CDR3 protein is CASRWGQGRNEQYF. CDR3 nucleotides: TGTGCCAGCAGGTGGGGACAGGGGAGAAACGAGCAGTACTTC.

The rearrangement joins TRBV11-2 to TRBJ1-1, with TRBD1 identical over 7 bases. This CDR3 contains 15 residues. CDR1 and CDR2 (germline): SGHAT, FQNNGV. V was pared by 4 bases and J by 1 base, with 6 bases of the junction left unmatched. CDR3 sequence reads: CASSSVRGKNTEAFF. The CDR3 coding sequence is TGTGCCAGCAGCTCAGTCAGGGGGAAGAACACTGAAGCTTTCTTT. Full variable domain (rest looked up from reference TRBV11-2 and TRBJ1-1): EAGVAQSPRYKIIEKRQSVAFWCNPISGHATLYWYQQILGQGPKLLIQFQNNGVVDDSQLPKDRFSAERLKGVDSTLKIQPAKLEDSAVYLCASSSVRGKNTEAFFGQGTRLTVV.

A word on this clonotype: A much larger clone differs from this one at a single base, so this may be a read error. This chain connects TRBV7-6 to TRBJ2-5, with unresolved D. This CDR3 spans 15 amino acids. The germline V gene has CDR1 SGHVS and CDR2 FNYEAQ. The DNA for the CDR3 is TGTGCCAGCAGCTTAGGAGTCGGGCGACAAGAGACCCCGTACTTC. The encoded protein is CASSLGVGRQETPYF.

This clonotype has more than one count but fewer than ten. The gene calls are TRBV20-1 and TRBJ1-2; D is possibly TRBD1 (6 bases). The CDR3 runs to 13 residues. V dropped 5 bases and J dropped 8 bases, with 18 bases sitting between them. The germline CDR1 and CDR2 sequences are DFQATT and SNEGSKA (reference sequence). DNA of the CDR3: TGCAGTGCTTCGACTCAGGCAGGGGTAGGCTACACCTTC. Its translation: CSASTQAGVGYTF.